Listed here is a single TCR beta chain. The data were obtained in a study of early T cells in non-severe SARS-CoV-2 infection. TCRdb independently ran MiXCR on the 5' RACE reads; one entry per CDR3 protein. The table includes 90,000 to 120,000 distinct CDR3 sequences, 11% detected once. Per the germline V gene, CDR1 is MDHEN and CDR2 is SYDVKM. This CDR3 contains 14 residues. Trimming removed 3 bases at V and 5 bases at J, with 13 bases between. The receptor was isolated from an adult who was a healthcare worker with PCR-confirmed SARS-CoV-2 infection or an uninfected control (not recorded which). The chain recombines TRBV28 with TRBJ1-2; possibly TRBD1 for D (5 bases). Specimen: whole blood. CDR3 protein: CASSFTGTDYGYTF. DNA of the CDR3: TGTGCCAGCAGTTTTACTGGGACGGATTATGGCTACACCTTC.